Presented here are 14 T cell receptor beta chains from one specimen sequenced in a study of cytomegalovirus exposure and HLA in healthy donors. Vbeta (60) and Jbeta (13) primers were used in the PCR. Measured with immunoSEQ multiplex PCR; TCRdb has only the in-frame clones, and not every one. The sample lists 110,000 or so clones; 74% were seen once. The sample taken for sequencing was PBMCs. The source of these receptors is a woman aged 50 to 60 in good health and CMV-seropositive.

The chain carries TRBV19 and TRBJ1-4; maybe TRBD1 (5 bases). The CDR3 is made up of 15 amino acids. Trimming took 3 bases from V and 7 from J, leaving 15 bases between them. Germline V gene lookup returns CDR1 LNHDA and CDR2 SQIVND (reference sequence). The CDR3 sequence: CASSISSQGSEKLFF. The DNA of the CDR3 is TGTGCCAGTAGTATCTCCTCGCAGGGCAGTGAAAAACTGTTTTTT.

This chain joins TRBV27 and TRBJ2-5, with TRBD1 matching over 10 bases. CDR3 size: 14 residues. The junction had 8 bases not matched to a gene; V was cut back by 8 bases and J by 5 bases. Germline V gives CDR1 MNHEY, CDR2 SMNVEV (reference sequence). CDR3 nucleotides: TGTGCCAGCTCGGACAGGGGGATCGGGGAGACCCAGTACTTC. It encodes CASSDRGIGETQYF.

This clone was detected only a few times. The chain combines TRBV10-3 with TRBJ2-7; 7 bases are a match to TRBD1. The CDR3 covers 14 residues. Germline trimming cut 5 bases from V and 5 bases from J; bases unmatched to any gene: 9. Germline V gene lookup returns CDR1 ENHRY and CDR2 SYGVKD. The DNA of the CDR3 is TGTGCCATCAGTCTACAGGGGAGAAGGAACGAGCAGTACTTC. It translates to CAISLQGRRNEQYF.

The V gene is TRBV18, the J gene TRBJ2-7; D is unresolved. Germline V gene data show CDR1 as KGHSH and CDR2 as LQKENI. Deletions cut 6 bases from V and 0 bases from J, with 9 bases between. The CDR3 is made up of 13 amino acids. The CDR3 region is CASSFDTSYEQYF. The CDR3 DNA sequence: TGTGCCAGCTCGTTTGACACCTCCTACGAGCAGTACTTC. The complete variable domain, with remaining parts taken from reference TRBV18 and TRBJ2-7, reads NAGVMQNPRHLVRRRGQEARLRCSPMKGHSHVYWYRQLPEEGLKFMVYLQKENIIDESGMPKERFSAEFPKEGPSILRIQQVVRGDSAAYFCASSFDTSYEQYFGPGTRLTVT.

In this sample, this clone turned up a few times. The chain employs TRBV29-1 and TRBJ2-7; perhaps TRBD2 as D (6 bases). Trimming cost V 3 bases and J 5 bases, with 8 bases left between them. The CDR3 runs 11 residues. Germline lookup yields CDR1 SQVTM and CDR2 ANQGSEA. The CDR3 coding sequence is TGCAGCGTTGAGGCGGGAAACGAGCAGTACTTC. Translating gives CSVEAGNEQYF.

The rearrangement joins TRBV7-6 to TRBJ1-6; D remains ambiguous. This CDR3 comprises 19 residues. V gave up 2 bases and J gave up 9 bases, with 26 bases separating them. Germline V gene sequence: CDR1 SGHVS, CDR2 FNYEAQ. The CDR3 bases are TGTGCCAGCAGCTTATCGCACGGCGGACTATCGTTTGGGAGTTCACCCCTCCACTTT. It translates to CASSLSHGGLSFGSSPLHF.

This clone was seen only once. This CDR3 reads CASGEQGSATDTQYF. The CDR3 DNA reads TGTGCCAGCGGCGAACAGGGGTCTGCCACAGATACGCAGTATTTT. The V and J genes are TRBV2 and TRBJ2-3; 7 bases agree with TRBD1. CDR1 is SNHLY and CDR2 is FYNNEI in the germline V gene. With V trimmed by 8 bases and J by 2 bases, 10 bases remained unmatched. This CDR3 contains 15 residues.

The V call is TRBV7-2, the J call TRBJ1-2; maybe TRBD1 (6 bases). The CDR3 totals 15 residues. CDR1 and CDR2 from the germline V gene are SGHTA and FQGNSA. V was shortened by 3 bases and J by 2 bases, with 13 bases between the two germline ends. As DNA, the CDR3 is TGTGCCAGCAGCTTTCTTCTAACAGGGAACTATGGCTACACCTTC. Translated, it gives CASSFLLTGNYGYTF.

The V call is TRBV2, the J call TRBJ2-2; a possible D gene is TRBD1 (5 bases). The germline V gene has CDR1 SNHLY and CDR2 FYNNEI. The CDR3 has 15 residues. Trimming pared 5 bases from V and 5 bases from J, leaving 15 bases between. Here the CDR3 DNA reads TGTGCCAGCAGTCCGACCACAGGTAGAACCGGGGAGCTGTTTTTT. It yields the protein CASSPTTGRTGELFF.

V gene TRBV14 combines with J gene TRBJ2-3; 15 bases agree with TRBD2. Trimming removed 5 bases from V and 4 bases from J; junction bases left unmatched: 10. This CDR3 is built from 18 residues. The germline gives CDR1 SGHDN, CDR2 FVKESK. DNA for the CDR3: TGTGCCAGCAGCTCGGGGACTAGCGGGAGGATGGGCGCAGATACGCAGTATTTT. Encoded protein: CASSSGTSGRMGADTQYF. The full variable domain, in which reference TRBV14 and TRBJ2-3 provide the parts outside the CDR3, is EAGVTQFPSHSVIEKGQTVTLRCDPISGHDNLYWYRRVMGKEIKFLLHFVKESKQDESGMPNNRFLAERTGGTYSTLKVQPAELEDSGVYFCASSSGTSGRMGADTQYFGPGTRLTVL.

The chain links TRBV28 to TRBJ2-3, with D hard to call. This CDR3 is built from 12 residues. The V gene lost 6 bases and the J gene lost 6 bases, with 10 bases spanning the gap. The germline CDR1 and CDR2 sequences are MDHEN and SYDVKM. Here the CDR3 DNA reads TGTGCCAGCAGATCTGTCTCCGATACGCAGTATTTT. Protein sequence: CASRSVSDTQYF.

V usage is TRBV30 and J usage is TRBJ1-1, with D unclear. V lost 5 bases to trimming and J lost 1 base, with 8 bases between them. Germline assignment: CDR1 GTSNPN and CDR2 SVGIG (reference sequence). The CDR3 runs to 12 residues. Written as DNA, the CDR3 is TGTGCCTGGGGAACAGAGAACACTGAAGCTTTCTTT. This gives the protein CAWGTENTEAFF.

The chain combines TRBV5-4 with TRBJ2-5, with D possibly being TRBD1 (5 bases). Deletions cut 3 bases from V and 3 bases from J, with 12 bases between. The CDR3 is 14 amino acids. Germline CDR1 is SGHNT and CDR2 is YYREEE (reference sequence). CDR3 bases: TGTGCCAGCAGCTCCCAGGGTTCTAAAGAGACCCAGTACTTC. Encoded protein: CASSSQGSKETQYF.

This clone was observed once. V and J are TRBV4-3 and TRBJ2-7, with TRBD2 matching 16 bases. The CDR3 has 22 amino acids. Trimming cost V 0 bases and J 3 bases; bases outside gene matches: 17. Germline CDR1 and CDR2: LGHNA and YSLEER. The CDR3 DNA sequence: TGCGCCAGCAGCCAAGAATTAAGAAGAGGGACTAGCGGGGGGGCCGGTCTCTACGAGCAGTACTTC. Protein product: CASSQELRRGTSGGAGLYEQYF.